This T cell receptor (beta chain) was sequenced in a study of T-cell reconstitution after alpha-beta-depleted transplantation in children. This clonotype has ten or more counts. Unique molecular identifiers were incorporated during preparation of the TCRbeta library. TCRdb passed the PCR reads through MiXCR, listing each CDR3 protein once. The table includes 90,000 to 130,000 distinct CDR3 sequences, about 9.4% detected once. The germline V gene encodes CDR1 LNHNV and CDR2 YYDKDF (reference sequence). This CDR3 region has 16 residues. Trimming at V came to 3 bases and at J to 7 bases, leaving 9 bases not matched to a gene.

This chain connects TRBV15 to TRBJ2-1; 10 bases match TRBD2. Sequencing was performed on PBMCs from the stem cell graft donor, taken from the stem cell graft. The receptor comes from a human donor who donated a stem cell graft to a child with acute lymphoblastic leukemia. In nucleotides, the CDR3 is TGTGCCACCAGCAGTGAAAGCGGGGGGGCTTATAATGAGCAGTTCTTC. Translating it yields CATSSESGGAYNEQFF.